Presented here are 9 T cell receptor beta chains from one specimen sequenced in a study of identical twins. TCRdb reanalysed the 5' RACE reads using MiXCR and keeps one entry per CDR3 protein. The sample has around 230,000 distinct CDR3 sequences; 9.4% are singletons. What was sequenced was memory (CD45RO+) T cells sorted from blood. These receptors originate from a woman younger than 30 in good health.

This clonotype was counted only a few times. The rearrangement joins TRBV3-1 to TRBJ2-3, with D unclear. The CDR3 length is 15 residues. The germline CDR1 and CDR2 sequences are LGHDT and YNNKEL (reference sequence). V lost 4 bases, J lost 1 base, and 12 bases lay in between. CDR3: CASSLPGRGTDTQYF. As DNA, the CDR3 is TGTGCCAGCAGCCTTCCCGGACGGGGCACAGATACGCAGTATTTT.

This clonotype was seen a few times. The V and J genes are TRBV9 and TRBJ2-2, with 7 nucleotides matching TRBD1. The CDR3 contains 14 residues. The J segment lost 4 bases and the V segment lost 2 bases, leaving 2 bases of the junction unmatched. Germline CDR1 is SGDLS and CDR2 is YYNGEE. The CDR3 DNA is TGTGCCAGCAGCGTCCGGGACAGCACCGGGGAGCTGTTTTTT. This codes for CASSVRDSTGELFF.

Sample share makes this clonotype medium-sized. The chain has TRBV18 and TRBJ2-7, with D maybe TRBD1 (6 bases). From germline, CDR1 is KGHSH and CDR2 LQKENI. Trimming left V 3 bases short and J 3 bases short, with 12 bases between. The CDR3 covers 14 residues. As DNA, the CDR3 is TGTGCCAGCTCACCGGGGGCTGGGGTCTACGAGCAGTACTTC. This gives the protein CASSPGAGVYEQYF.

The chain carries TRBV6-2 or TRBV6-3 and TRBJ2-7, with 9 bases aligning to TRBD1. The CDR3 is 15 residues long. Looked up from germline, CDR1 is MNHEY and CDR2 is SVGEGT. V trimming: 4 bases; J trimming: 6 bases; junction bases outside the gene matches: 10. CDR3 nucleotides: TGTGCCAGCAGTTCACCGGGACAGGGAGTATCCGAGCAGTACTTC. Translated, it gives CASSSPGQGVSEQYF.

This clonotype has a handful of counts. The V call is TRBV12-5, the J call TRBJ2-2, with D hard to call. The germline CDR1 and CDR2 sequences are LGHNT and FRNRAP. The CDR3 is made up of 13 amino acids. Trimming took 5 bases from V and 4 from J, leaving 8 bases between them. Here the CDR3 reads CASGPRITGELFF. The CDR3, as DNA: TGTGCTAGTGGTCCCCGAATCACCGGGGAGCTGTTTTTT.

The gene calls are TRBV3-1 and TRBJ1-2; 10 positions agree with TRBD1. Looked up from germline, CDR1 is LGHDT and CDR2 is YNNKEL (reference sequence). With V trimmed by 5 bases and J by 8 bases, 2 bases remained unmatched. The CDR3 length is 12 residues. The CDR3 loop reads CASSRTGGGYTF. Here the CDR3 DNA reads TGTGCCAGCAGCAGGACAGGGGGGGGCTACACCTTC.

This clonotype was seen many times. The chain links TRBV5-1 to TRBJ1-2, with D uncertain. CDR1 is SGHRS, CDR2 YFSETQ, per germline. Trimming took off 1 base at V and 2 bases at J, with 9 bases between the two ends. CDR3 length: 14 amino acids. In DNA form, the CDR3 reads TGCGCCAGCAGCTTGCTGGACGGGAACTATGGCTACACCTTC. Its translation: CASSLLDGNYGYTF.

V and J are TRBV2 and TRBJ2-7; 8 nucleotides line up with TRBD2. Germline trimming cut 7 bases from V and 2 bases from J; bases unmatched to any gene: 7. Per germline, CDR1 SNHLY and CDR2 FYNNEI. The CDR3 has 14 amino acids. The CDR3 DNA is TGTGCCAGCAAAGTTGGGACTAGTACCTACGAGCAGTACTTC. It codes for CASKVGTSTYEQYF.

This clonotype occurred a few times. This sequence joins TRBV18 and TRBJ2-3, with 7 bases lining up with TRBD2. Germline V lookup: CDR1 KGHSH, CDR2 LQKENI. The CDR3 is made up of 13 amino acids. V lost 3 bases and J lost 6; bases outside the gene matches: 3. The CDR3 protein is CASSPTAGDTQYF. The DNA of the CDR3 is TGTGCCAGCTCACCGACAGCGGGGGATACGCAGTATTTT.